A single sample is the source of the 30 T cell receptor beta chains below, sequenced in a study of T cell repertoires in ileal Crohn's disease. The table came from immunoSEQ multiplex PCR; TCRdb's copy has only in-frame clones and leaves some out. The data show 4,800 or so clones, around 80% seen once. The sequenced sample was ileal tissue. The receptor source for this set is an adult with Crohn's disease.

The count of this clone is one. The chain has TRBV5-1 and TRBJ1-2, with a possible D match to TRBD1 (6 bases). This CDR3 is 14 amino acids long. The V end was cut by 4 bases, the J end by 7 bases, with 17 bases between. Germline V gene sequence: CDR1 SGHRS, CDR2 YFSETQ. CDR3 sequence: CASSTQGKGTGYTF. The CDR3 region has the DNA TGCGCCAGCAGCACACAGGGTAAGGGAACTGGCTACACCTTC.

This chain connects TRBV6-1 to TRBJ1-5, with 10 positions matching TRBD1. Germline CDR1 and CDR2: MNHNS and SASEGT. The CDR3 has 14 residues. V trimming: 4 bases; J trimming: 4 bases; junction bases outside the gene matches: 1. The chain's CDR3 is CASSGTGGNQPQHF. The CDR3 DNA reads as TGTGCCAGCAGTGGGACAGGGGGAAATCAGCCCCAGCATTTT.

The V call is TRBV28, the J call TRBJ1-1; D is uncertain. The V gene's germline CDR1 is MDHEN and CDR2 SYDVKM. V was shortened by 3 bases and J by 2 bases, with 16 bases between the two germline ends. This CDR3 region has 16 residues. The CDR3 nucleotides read TGTGCCAGCAGTTTGAGGAACGGAGGAGTTAACACTGAAGCTTTCTTT. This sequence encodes CASSLRNGGVNTEAFF. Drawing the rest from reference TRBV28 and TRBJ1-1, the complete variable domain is DVKVTQSSRYLVKRTGEKVFLECVQDMDHENMFWYRQDPGLGLRLIYFSYDVKMKEKGDIPEGYSVSREKKERFSLILESASTNQTSMYLCASSLRNGGVNTEAFFGQGTRLTVV.

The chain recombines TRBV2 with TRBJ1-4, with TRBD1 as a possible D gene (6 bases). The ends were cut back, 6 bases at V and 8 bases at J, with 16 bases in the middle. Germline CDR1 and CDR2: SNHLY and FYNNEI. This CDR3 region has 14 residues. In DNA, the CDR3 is TGTGCCAGCAGGGACCCGGGACAAGAAGAAAAACTGTTTTTT. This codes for CASRDPGQEEKLFF.

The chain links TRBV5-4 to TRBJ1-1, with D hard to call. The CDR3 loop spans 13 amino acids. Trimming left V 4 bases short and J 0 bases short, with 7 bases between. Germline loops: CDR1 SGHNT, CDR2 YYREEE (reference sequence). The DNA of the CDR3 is TGTGCCAGCAGCACAACACTGAACACTGAAGCTTTCTTT. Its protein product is CASSTTLNTEAFF.

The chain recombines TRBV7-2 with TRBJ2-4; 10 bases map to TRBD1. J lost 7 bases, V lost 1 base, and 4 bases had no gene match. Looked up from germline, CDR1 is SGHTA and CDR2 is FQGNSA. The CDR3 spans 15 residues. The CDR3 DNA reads TGTGCCAGCAGCTTAGTCCCGGACAGGGGGAACATTCAGTACTTC. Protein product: CASSLVPDRGNIQYF. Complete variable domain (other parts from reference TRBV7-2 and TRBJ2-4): GAGVSQSPSNKVTEKGKDVELRCDPISGHTALYWYRQSLGQGLEFLIYFQGNSAPDKSGLPSDRFSAERTGGSVSTLTIQRTQQEDSAVYLCASSLVPDRGNIQYFGAGTRLSVL.

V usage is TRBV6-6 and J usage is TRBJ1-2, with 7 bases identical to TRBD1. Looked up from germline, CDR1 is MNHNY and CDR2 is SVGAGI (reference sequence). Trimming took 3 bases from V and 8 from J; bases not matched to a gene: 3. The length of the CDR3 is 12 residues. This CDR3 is CASSYDRVGYTF. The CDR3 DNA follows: TGTGCCAGCAGTTATGACAGGGTCGGCTACACCTTC.

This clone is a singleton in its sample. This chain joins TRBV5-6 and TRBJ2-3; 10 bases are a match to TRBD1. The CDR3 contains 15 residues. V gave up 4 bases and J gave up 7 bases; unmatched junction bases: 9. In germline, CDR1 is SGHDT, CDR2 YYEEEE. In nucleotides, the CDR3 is TGTGCCAGCAGCCATGCCGGGACAGGGGAAAATACGCAGTATTTT. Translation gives CASSHAGTGENTQYF.

CDR3 region: CAWSKGGNQPQHF. The CDR3 bases are TGTGCCTGGAGTAAGGGGGGGAATCAGCCCCAGCATTTT. The J gene is TRBJ1-5, the V gene TRBV30, with D perhaps matching TRBD1 (6 bases). Germline CDR1 and CDR2: GTSNPN and SVGIG (reference sequence). The CDR3 loop spans 13 amino acids. The V end lost 2 bases, the J end lost 4 bases, and 9 bases lay between the germline ends. The whole variable domain, remainder taken from reference TRBV30 and TRBJ1-5, is SQTIHQWPATLVQPVGSPLSLECTVEGTSNPNLYWYRQAAGRGLQLLFYSVGIGQISSEVPQNLSASRPQDRQFILSSKKLLLSDSGFYLCAWSKGGNQPQHFGDGTRLSIL.

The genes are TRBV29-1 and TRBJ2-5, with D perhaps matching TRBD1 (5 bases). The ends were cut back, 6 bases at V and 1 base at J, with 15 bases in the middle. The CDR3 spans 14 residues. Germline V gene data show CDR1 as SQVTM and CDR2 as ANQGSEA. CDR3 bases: TGCAGCGTAACAGGCCACCGTCGCCAAGAGACCCAGTACTTC. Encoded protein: CSVTGHRRQETQYF. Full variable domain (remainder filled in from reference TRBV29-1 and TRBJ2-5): SAVISQKPSRDICQRGTSLTIQCQVDSQVTMMFWYRQQPGQSLTLIATANQGSEATYESGFVIDKFPISRPNLTFSTLTVSNMSPEDSSIYLCSVTGHRRQETQYFGPGTRLLVL.

The CDR3, as DNA: TGCAGCGTTTTACCGATACTAGACAGGGGAGGATTCTATGGCTACACCTTC. It yields the protein CSVLPILDRGGFYGYTF. J is TRBJ1-2 and V is TRBV29-1; 8 bases are shared with TRBD1. The CDR3 has 17 residues. Germline CDR1 is SQVTM and CDR2 is ANQGSEA. After removal of 5 bases from V and 4 bases from J, the junction contained 18 bases not matched to a gene.

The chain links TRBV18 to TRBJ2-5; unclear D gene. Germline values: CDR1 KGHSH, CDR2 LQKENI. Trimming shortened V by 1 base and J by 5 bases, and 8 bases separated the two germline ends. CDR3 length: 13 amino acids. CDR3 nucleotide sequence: TGTGCCAGCTCACCACTCGCCGGGGAGACCCAGTACTTC. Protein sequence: CASSPLAGETQYF.

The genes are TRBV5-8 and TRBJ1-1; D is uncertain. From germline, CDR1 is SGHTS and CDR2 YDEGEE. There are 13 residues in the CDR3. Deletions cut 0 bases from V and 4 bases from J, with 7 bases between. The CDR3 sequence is CASSLAAATEAFF. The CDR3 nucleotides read TGTGCCAGCAGCTTGGCCGCGGCCACTGAAGCTTTCTTT.

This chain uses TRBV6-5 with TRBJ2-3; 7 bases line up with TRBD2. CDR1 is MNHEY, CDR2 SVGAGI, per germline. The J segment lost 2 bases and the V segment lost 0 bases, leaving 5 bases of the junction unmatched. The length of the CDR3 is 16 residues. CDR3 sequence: CASSYSRGGYTDTQYF. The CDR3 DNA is TGTGCCAGCAGTTACTCGCGCGGGGGATACACAGATACGCAGTATTTT.

The CDR3 DNA is TGTGCCAGCAGCAGGAGGGTCTCCTACAATGAGCAGTTCTTC. The encoded protein is CASSRRVSYNEQFF. This sequence joins TRBV28 and TRBJ2-1, with D maybe TRBD2 (6 bases). V was pared by 6 bases and J by 0 bases, with 9 bases between. Looked up from germline, CDR1 is MDHEN and CDR2 is SYDVKM. The CDR3 has 14 residues.

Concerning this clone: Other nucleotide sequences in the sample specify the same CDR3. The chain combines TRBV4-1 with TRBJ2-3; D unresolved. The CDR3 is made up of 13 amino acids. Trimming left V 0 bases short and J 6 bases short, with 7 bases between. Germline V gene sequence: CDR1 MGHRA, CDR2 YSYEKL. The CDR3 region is CASSQDSPDTQYF. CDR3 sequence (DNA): TGCGCCAGCAGCCAAGATAGCCCGGATACGCAGTATTTT.

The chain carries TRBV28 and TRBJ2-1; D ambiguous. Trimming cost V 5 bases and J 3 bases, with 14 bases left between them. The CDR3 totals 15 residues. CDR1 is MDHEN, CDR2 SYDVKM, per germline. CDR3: CASSIWRGYYNEQFF. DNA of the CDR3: TGTGCCAGCAGTATTTGGCGAGGATACTACAATGAGCAGTTCTTC.

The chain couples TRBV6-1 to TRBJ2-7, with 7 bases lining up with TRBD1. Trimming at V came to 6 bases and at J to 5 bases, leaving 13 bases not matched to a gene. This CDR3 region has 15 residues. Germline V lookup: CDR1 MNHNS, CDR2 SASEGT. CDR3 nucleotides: TGTGCCAGCAGGGATCCACAGGGGAACGTCCACGAGCAGTACTTC. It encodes CASRDPQGNVHEQYF.

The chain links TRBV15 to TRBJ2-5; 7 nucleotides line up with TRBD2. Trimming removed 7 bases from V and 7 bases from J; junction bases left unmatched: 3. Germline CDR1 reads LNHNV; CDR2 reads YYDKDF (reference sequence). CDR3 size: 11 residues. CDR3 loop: CATNSGGTQYF. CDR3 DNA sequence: TGTGCCACCAACTCGGGGGGGACCCAGTACTTC.

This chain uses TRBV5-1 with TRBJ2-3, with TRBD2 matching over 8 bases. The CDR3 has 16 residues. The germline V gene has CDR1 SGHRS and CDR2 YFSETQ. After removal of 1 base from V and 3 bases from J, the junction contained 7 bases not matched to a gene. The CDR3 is CASSLFAGGGTDTQYF. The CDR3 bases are TGCGCCAGCAGCTTGTTCGCGGGGGGAGGTACAGATACGCAGTATTTT.

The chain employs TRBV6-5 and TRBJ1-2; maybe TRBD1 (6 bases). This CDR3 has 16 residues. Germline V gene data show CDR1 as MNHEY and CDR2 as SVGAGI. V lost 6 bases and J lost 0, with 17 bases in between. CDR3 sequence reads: CASSYRTAESNYGYTF. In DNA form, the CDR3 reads TGTGCCAGCAGCTACCGGACAGCTGAATCTAACTATGGCTACACCTTC.

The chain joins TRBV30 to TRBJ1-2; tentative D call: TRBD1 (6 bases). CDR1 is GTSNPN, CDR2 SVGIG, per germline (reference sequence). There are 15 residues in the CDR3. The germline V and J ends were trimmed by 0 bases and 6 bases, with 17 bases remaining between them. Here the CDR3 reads CAWSVGVGGPDGYTF. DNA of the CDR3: TGTGCCTGGAGTGTGGGGGTCGGGGGGCCAGATGGCTACACCTTC.

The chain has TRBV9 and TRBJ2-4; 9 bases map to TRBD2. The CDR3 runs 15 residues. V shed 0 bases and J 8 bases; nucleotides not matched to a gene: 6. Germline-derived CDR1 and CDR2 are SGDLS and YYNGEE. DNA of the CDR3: TGTGCCAGCAGCGTAGCCGGAGCGGGGGGACACATTCAGTACTTC. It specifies CASSVAGAGGHIQYF.

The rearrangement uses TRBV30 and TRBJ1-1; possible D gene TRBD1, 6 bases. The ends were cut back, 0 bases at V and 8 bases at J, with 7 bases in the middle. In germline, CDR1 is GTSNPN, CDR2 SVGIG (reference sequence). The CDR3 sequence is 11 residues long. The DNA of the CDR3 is TGTGCCTGGAGTGTGGGGGCCGAAGCTTTCTTT. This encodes CAWSVGAEAFF.

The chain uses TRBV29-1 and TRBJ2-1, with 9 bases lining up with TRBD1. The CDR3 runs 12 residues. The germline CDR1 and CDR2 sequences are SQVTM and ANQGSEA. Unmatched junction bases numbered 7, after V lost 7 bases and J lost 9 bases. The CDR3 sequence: CSGDRVKGEQFF. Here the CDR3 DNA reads TGCAGCGGGGACAGGGTCAAGGGTGAGCAGTTCTTC.

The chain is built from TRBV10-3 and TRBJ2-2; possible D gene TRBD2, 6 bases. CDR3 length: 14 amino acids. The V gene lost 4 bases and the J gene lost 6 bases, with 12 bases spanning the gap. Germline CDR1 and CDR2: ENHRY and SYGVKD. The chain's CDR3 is CAISAGGIAGELFF. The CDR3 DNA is TGTGCCATCAGTGCCGGAGGGATTGCCGGGGAGCTGTTTTTT.

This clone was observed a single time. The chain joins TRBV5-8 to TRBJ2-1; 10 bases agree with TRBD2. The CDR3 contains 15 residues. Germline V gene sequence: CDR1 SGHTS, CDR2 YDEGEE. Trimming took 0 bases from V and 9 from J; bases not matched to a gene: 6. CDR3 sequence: CASSLGLAGVAEQFF. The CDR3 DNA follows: TGTGCCAGCAGCTTGGGCCTAGCGGGGGTTGCTGAGCAGTTCTTC.

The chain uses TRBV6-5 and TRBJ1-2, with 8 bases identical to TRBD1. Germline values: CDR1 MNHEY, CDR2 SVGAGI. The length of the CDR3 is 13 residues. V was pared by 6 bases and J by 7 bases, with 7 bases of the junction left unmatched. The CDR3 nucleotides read TGTGCCAGCAGCTACAGGGGGAGAGGTGGCTACACCTTC. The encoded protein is CASSYRGRGGYTF.

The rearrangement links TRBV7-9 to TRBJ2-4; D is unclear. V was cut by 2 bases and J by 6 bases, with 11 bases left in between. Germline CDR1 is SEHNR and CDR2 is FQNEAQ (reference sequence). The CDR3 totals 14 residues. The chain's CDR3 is CASSLTAGTNIQYF. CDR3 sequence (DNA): TGTGCCAGCAGCTTAACCGCAGGAACAAACATTCAGTACTTC.

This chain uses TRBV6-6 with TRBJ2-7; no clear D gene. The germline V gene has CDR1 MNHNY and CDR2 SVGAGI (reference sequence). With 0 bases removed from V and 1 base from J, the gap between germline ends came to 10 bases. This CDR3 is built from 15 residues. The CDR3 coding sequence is TGTGCCAGCAGTTACTCGAGTAGTCCGTCCTACGAGCAGTACTTC. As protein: CASSYSSSPSYEQYF.